Each of the 32 T cell receptor beta chains below was sequenced from the same sample in a study of CD8 T cells in Susac syndrome. It was with random hexamers that roughly 0.45 to 1 ug RNA was reverse transcribed. TCRdb recomputed calls from the immunoSEQ multiplex PCR reads with MiXCR, one row per CDR3 protein. The sample carries 110,000 or so distinct CDR3 sequences, just under 95% recorded once. Sequenced material: CD8+ T cells from PBMCs. These receptors all come from a human donor in good health.

The chain recombines TRBV20-1 with TRBJ2-1; perhaps TRBD2 as D (6 bases). CDR3 length equals 13 residues. CDR1 is DFQATT and CDR2 is SNEGSKA in the germline V gene (reference sequence). The V and J ends lost 5 bases and 5 bases respectively, with 13 bases between them. The CDR3 here is CSAAKQRDNEQFF. CDR3 bases: TGCAGTGCTGCAAAGCAGCGGGACAATGAGCAGTTCTTC.

This chain joins TRBV19 and TRBJ1-1; possible D gene TRBD1, 5 bases. Trimming took 8 bases from V and 5 from J, leaving 18 bases between them. CDR3 length: 14 amino acids. CDR1 and CDR2 (germline): LNHDA, SQIVND (reference sequence). CDR3 coding DNA: TGTGCCAGTTCCTATGTGGGGGTTCGGACTGAAGCTTTCTTT. Translation: CASSYVGVRTEAFF.

V usage is TRBV23-1 and J usage is TRBJ1-1; D call uncertain. TRBV23-1 is noted as an ORF with a role that remains uncertain. V lost 7 bases and J 4 bases, leaving 22 bases between the germline ends. The CDR3 totals 16 residues. DNA of the CDR3: TGCGCCAGCAAATGCTCTATCGTCGAGGGAACCACTGAAGCTTTCTTT. This codes for CASKCSIVEGTTEAFF.

V is TRBV6-2 or TRBV6-3 and J is TRBJ2-1; 9 bases agree with TRBD1. This CDR3 contains 16 residues. The V segment lost 4 bases and the J segment 2 bases; nucleotides outside the gene matches: 6. Germline CDR1 is MNHEY and CDR2 is SVGEGT. In nucleotides, the CDR3 is TGTGCCAGCAGTTTGCGGACAGGGGAAACCTACAATGAGCAGTTCTTC. It is translated as CASSLRTGETYNEQFF.

The gene calls are TRBV7-8 and TRBJ1-2, with 9 nucleotides matching TRBD1. The CDR3 consists of 16 residues. V lost 6 bases, J lost 3 bases, and 11 bases stayed unmatched. Per germline, CDR1 SGHVS and CDR2 FQNEAQ. The CDR3, as DNA: TGTGCCAGCAGTTCTTACAGCGGACAGGGGCACTATGGCTACACCTTC. Translating gives CASSSYSGQGHYGYTF.

The chain recombines TRBV7-2 with TRBJ2-7; TRBD1 matches 7 bases. Germline V gives CDR1 SGHTA, CDR2 FQGNSA. Trimming at V came to 6 bases and at J to 3 bases, leaving 8 bases not matched to a gene. The CDR3 runs 14 residues. CDR3: CASSSRQGSYEQYF. Written as DNA, the CDR3 is TGTGCCAGCAGTTCACGACAGGGAAGCTACGAGCAGTACTTC. The variable domain in full, completed from reference TRBV7-2 and TRBJ2-7, reads GAGVSQSPSNKVTEKGKDVELRCDPISGHTALYWYRQSLGQGLEFLIYFQGNSAPDKSGLPSDRFSAERTGGSVSTLTIQRTQQEDSAVYLCASSSRQGSYEQYFGPGTRLTVT.

This chain links TRBV27 with TRBJ2-1; D uncertain. V lost 0 bases and J 4 bases, leaving 10 bases between the germline ends. Germline loops: CDR1 MNHEY, CDR2 SMNVEV (reference sequence). The CDR3 loop spans 15 amino acids. The CDR3 DNA is TGTGCCAGCAGTTTATCCAACCCTAGTTACAATGAGCAGTTCTTC. Translating gives CASSLSNPSYNEQFF.

The chain recombines TRBV9 with TRBJ2-2; D gene unclear. Germline V gene lookup returns CDR1 SGDLS and CDR2 YYNGEE. Trimming took 0 bases from V and 6 from J, leaving 9 bases between them. The CDR3 is made up of 14 amino acids. The CDR3 loop reads CASSVVEKPGELFF. As DNA, the CDR3 is TGTGCCAGCAGCGTAGTGGAGAAGCCCGGGGAGCTGTTTTTT.

The chain combines TRBV15 with TRBJ2-7, with 9 bases lining up with TRBD1. This CDR3 contains 14 residues. Trimming cost V 5 bases and J 3 bases; bases outside gene matches: 5. Germline V gives CDR1 LNHNV, CDR2 YYDKDF (reference sequence). The CDR3 here is CATSLPGQGYEQYF. In nucleotides, the CDR3 is TGTGCCACCAGCTTACCGGGACAGGGCTACGAGCAGTACTTC.

The V gene is TRBV20-1, the J gene TRBJ1-3; D is perhaps TRBD1 (5 bases). Germline CDR1 reads DFQATT; CDR2 reads SNEGSKA (reference sequence). This CDR3 has 15 residues. Trimming took off 0 bases at V and 0 bases at J, with 9 bases between the two ends. The chain's CDR3 is CSAREGRVSGNTIYF. DNA for the CDR3: TGCAGTGCTAGAGAGGGGCGGGTCTCTGGAAACACCATATATTTT.

The chain uses TRBV20-1 and TRBJ1-1, with 7 positions matching TRBD1. The CDR3 loop spans 15 amino acids. J was trimmed by 5 bases and V by 0 bases; bases with no gene match: 9. CDR1 DFQATT and CDR2 SNEGSKA come from the germline V gene (reference sequence). This chain's CDR3 is CSARDRRGRRTEAFF. CDR3 nucleotides: TGCAGTGCTAGAGATAGAAGGGGGCGAAGAACTGAAGCTTTCTTT.

A single count supports this clonotype. For the CDR3, the DNA is TGTGCCAGTAGTCACATCGACCGAATCCCCACCGGGGAGCTGTTTTTT. Protein product: CASSHIDRIPTGELFF. The chain carries TRBV19 and TRBJ2-2; D uncertain. This CDR3 has 16 amino acids. V lost 5 bases to trimming and J lost 4 bases, with 17 bases between them. CDR1 and CDR2 (germline): LNHDA, SQIVND (reference sequence).

The chain uses TRBV20-1 and TRBJ1-2; a possible D gene is TRBD1 (5 bases). The V and J ends lost 0 bases and 9 bases respectively, with 14 bases between them. The germline V gene has CDR1 DFQATT and CDR2 SNEGSKA (reference sequence). The length of the CDR3 is 13 residues. CDR3 in DNA: TGCAGTGCTAGAGATCCTCAGGGATCTCGCTACACCTTC. It encodes CSARDPQGSRYTF.

J is TRBJ2-3 and V is TRBV7-9, with D unresolved. V lost 6 bases to trimming and J lost 0 bases, with 10 bases between them. The germline gives CDR1 SEHNR, CDR2 FQNEAQ (reference sequence). This CDR3 contains 14 residues. CDR3 DNA sequence: TGTGCCAGCAGTGAAGTCGCTAGCACAGATACGCAGTATTTT. This encodes CASSEVASTDTQYF.

The J gene is TRBJ2-7, the V gene TRBV7-9; 7 bases fit TRBD1. From germline, CDR1 is SEHNR and CDR2 FQNEAQ (reference sequence). Trimming removed 8 bases from V and 1 base from J; junction bases left unmatched: 5. The CDR3 is 13 amino acids. Written as DNA, the CDR3 is TGTGCCAGCCGCCGGGACAGATCCTACGAGCAGTACTTC. This translates into CASRRDRSYEQYF.

This clonotype appeared a single time. This rearrangement joins TRBV20-1 to TRBJ2-1; 11 bases align to TRBD2. This CDR3 contains 15 residues. Germline-derived CDR1 and CDR2 are DFQATT and SNEGSKA (reference sequence). V was pared by 5 bases and J by 5 bases, with 8 bases of the junction left unmatched. CDR3 residues: CSARRGTSGNNEQFF. DNA of the CDR3: TGCAGTGCTCGGAGGGGGACTAGCGGAAACAATGAGCAGTTCTTC.

This chain links TRBV7-3 with TRBJ2-7; 8 bases line up with TRBD2. J gave up 3 bases and V 2 bases, and 3 bases lay outside the gene matches. CDR1 and CDR2 (germline): SGHTA, FQGTGA. The CDR3 loop spans 14 amino acids. The CDR3 DNA reads as TGTGCCAGCAGCTTAGGGGCGGGAGGCTACGAGCAGTACTTC. It specifies CASSLGAGGYEQYF.

The J gene is TRBJ2-6, the V gene TRBV6-2 or TRBV6-3; D gene ambiguous. The CDR3 runs to 15 residues. Trimming stripped 5 bases from V and 2 bases from J, with 10 bases between. The germline gives CDR1 MNHEY, CDR2 SVGEGT. The CDR3 region is CASSPSAAGANVLTF. The CDR3 DNA reads as TGTGCCAGCAGTCCGTCTGCTGCTGGGGCCAACGTCCTGACTTTC.

V and J are TRBV4-3 and TRBJ2-7; tentatively, D is TRBD2 (6 bases). Trimming left V 0 bases short and J 4 bases short, with 13 bases between. Germline assignment: CDR1 LGHNA and CDR2 YSLEER. The CDR3 has 15 amino acids. The CDR3 region has the DNA TGCGCCAGCAGCCAAGATTCGACACGGGAGTACGAGCAGTACTTC. It encodes CASSQDSTREYEQYF.

The CDR3 protein is CSVLAGSNTGELFF. CDR3 bases: TGCAGCGTCTTGGCGGGTTCGAACACCGGGGAGCTGTTTTTT. The chain carries TRBV29-1 and TRBJ2-2; D might be TRBD2 (5 bases). CDR1 and CDR2 (germline): SQVTM, ANQGSEA. The CDR3 is 14 amino acids. The V end was cut by 6 bases, the J end by 0 bases, with 11 bases between.

CDR3 nucleotide sequence: TGCAGCGTGGGGGACAGGGTGGAAGAAAAACTGTTTTTT. Translated, it gives CSVGDRVEEKLFF. The chain combines TRBV29-1 with TRBJ1-4; TRBD1 matches 9 bases. Germline trimming cut 6 bases from V and 8 bases from J; bases unmatched to any gene: 7. Germline assignment: CDR1 SQVTM and CDR2 ANQGSEA. The CDR3 is 13 residues long. Complete variable domain (other parts from reference TRBV29-1 and TRBJ1-4): SAVISQKPSRDICQRGTSLTIQCQVDSQVTMMFWYRQQPGQSLTLIATANQGSEATYESGFVIDKFPISRPNLTFSTLTVSNMSPEDSSIYLCSVGDRVEEKLFFGSGTQLSVL.

The chain links TRBV6-2 or TRBV6-3 to TRBJ1-4, with 9 positions matching TRBD1. Germline V CDR1 and CDR2: MNHEY, SVGEGT. The CDR3 covers 16 residues. J was trimmed by 5 bases and V by 7 bases; bases with no gene match: 11. CDR3: CASTINTGTGNEKLFF. CDR3 in DNA: TGTGCCAGCACCATCAACACCGGGACAGGGAATGAAAAACTGTTTTTT.

The rearrangement joins TRBV4-3 to TRBJ1-2; D is ambiguous. V dropped 1 base and J dropped 1 base, with 13 bases sitting between them. Germline-derived CDR1 and CDR2 are LGHNA and YSLEER. CDR3 length: 16 amino acids. The CDR3 loop reads CASSQGTHGSNYGYTF. The CDR3 nucleotides are TGCGCCAGCAGCCAAGGAACCCATGGGAGTAACTATGGCTACACCTTC.

CDR3 bases: TGTGCCAGCAGTTTGGGACAGGGTCGCTTTCAGCCCCAGCATTTT. Translating it yields CASSLGQGRFQPQHF. The rearrangement joins TRBV2 to TRBJ1-5, with 9 bases that match TRBD1. This CDR3 region has 15 residues. V lost 5 bases to trimming and J lost 6 bases; unmatched junction nucleotides: 8. The germline CDR1 and CDR2 sequences are SNHLY and FYNNEI.

The rearrangement uses TRBV27 and TRBJ2-5; TRBD2 matches 12 bases. V was clipped by 6 bases and J by 1 base; unmatched bases: 3. The germline gives CDR1 MNHEY, CDR2 SMNVEV (reference sequence). The CDR3 length is 15 residues. CDR3 bases: TGTGCCAGCAGACTAGCGGGAGGAGGCCAAGAGACCCAGTACTTC. Protein product: CASRLAGGGQETQYF.

This clonotype came up once. The gene calls are TRBV7-2 and TRBJ2-1, with TRBD2 matching over 9 bases. Germline CDR1 is SGHTA and CDR2 is FQGNSA. V was clipped by 0 bases and J by 5 bases; unmatched bases: 8. CDR3 length: 17 amino acids. The CDR3 protein is CASSLASSASGNNEQFF. CDR3 sequence (DNA): TGTGCCAGCAGCTTAGCTTCTTCGGCTAGCGGGAACAATGAGCAGTTCTTC.

This sequence joins TRBV7-2 and TRBJ1-6; a weak D match, TRBD1 (6 bases). The V gene's germline CDR1 is SGHTA and CDR2 FQGNSA. Trimming cost V 5 bases and J 6 bases, with 14 bases left between them. CDR3 length: 15 amino acids. This CDR3 is CASSGGQPTNSPLHF. In nucleotides, the CDR3 is TGTGCCAGCAGCGGAGGACAGCCAACTAATTCACCCCTCCACTTT.

This clonotype has a single count. The chain recombines TRBV6-5 with TRBJ1-6; D unresolved. V shed 0 bases and J shed 9 bases, with 12 bases lying between them. Germline assignment: CDR1 MNHEY and CDR2 SVGAGI. The CDR3 runs to 15 residues. The CDR3 protein is CASSYSFWEGSPLHF. In DNA, the CDR3 is TGTGCCAGCAGTTACTCGTTTTGGGAGGGTTCACCCCTCCACTTT.

J is TRBJ1-3 and V is TRBV3-1; D is undetermined. Trimming took 4 bases from V and 2 from J, leaving 12 bases between them. This CDR3 has 15 amino acids. Germline CDR1 and CDR2: LGHDT and YNNKEL (reference sequence). In DNA, the CDR3 is TGTGCCAGCAGCCCCGGTCTTGACACTGGAAACACCATATATTTT. Its protein product is CASSPGLDTGNTIYF.

The chain links TRBV27 to TRBJ1-4, with D unclear. This CDR3 has 15 residues. V was shortened by 5 bases and J by 3 bases, with 13 bases between the two germline ends. From germline, CDR1 is MNHEY and CDR2 SMNVEV (reference sequence). This CDR3 is CASSRTAWANEKLFF. The CDR3, as DNA: TGTGCCAGCAGTAGAACCGCCTGGGCTAATGAAAAACTGTTTTTT.

The chain has TRBV6-1 and TRBJ2-7, with TRBD1 matching 9 bases. Germline loops: CDR1 MNHNS, CDR2 SASEGT. With V trimmed by 6 bases and J by 4 bases, 13 bases remained unmatched. This CDR3 is built from 16 residues. The CDR3 sequence: CASSLFPGQGSYEQYF. The CDR3, as DNA: TGTGCCAGCAGCTTGTTTCCCGGACAGGGGAGTTACGAGCAGTACTTC.

The J gene is TRBJ1-6, the V gene TRBV7-9; perhaps TRBD1 as D (5 bases). The germline V and J ends were trimmed by 5 bases and 7 bases, with 15 bases remaining between them. This CDR3 has 15 residues. Germline V gene lookup returns CDR1 SEHNR and CDR2 FQNEAQ (reference sequence). The chain's CDR3 is CASSPQGGINSPLHF. CDR3 sequence (DNA): TGTGCCAGCAGCCCTCAGGGAGGGATCAATTCACCCCTCCACTTT.